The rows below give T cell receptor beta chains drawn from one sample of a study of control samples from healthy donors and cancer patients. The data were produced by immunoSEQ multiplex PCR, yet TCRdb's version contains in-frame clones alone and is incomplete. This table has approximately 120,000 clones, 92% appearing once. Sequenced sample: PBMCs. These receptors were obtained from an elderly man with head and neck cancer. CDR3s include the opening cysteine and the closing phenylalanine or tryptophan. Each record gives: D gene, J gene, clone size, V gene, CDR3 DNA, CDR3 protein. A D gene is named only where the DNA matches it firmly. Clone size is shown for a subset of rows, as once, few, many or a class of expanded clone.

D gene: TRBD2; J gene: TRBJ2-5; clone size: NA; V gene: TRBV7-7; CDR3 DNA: TGTGCCAGCAGCTCGACTAGCTGGATTGGAGAGACCCAGTACTTC; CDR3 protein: CASSSTSWIGETQYF
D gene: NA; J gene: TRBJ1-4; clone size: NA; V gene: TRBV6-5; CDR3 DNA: TGTGCCAGCAGTTACTCGCGAGACGCTTATGAAAAACTGTTTTTT; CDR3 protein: CASSYSRDAYEKLFF
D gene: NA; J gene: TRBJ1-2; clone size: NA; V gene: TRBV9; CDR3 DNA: TGTGCCAGCAGCGCGGGGCCTTATGGCTACACCTTC; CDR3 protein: CASSAGPYGYTF
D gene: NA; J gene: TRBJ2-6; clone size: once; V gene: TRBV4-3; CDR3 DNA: TGCGCCAGCAGCCAAGATTTCGGCCCTGGGGCCAACGTCCTGACTTTC; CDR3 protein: CASSQDFGPGANVLTF
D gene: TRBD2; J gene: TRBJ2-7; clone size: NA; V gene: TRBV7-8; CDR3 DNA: TGTGCCAGCAGCTCGGGGAGTGGGACTAGCGTTACCTACGAGCAGTACTTC; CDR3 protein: CASSSGSGTSVTYEQYF
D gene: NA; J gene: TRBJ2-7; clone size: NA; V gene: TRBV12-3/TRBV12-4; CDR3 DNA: TGTGCCAGCAGTTTATCCGCCTACGAGCAGTACTTC; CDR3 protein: CASSLSAYEQYF
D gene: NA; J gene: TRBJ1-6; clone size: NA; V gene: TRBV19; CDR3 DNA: TGTGCCAGTAGTATCGGAAGGCACAGCTCGACCGATTATAATTCACCCCTCCACTTT; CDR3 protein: CASSIGRHSSTDYNSPLHF
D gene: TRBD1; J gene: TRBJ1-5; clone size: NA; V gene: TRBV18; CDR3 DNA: TGTGCCAGCTCCCCGCGGACAGGGGGGAGCAATCAGCCCCAGCATTTT; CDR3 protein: CASSPRTGGSNQPQHF
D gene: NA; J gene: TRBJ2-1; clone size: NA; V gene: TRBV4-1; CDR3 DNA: TGCGCCAGCAGCCAAGCACCGCCCGGCACCTACAATGAGCAGTTCTTC; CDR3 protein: CASSQAPPGTYNEQFF
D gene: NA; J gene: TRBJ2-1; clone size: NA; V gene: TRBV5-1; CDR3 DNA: TGCGCCAGCAGATTACAGGACTACAATGAGCAGTTCTTC; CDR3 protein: CASRLQDYNEQFF
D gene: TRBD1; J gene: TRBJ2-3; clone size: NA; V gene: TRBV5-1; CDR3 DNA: TGCGCCAGCAGCAAGGCCGGGACAGGGGGCCCGCACGGAGGCACAGATACGCAGTATTTT; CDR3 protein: CASSKAGTGGPHGGTDTQYF
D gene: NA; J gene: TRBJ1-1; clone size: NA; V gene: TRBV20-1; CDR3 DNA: TGCAGTGCTAGTCGGGAGGTAGCTTTCTTT; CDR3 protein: CSASREVAFF
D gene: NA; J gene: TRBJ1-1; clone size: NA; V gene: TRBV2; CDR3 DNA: TGTGCCAGCAGTGATAGTCCAAGAGGCACTGAAGCTTTCTTT; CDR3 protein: CASSDSPRGTEAFF
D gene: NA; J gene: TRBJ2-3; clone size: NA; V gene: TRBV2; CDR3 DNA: TGTGCCAGCAGTGAAGCGGCCCTTAGAGGGGATACGCAGTATTTT; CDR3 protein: CASSEAALRGDTQYF
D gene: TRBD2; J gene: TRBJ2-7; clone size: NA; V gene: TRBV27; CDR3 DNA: TGTGCCAGCAGTTTAGGTCTCGGGCGGGGGAGAAACTACGAGCAGTACTTC; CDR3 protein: CASSLGLGRGRNYEQYF
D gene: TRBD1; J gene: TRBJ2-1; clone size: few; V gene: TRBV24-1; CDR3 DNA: TGTGCCACCAGTGATGCCGACAGGGGTAGGGGTGAGCAGTTCTTC; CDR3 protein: CATSDADRGRGEQFF
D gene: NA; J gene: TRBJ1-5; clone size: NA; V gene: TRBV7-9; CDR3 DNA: TGTGCCAGCAGCCCAGGTCTTCCCCTAAGGAATCAGCCCCAGCATTTT; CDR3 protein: CASSPGLPLRNQPQHF
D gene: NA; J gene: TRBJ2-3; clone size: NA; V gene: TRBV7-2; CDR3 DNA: TGTGCCAGCAGCTTAGGTGCAGATACGCAGTATTTT; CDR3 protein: CASSLGADTQYF